Shown below are 2 T cell receptor beta chains from a single sample sequenced in a study of T cell changes during pregnancy in multiple sclerosis. Produced via immunoSEQ multiplex PCR; TCRdb's table is partial and in-frame only. The sample includes around 100,000 clones, 90% seen only once; the top ten take roughly 0.77%. The sequencing here drew on peripheral blood, taken in the second trimester of pregnancy. All receptors come from a female donor in good health, enrolled as a control in a pregnancy study.

The chain carries TRBV9 and TRBJ2-2; 7 bases are shared with TRBD1. J was trimmed by 4 bases and V by 3 bases; bases with no gene match: 6. Germline V CDR1 and CDR2: SGDLS, YYNGEE. CDR3 length: 15 amino acids. The CDR3 protein is CASSDRTGPTGELFF. The CDR3, as DNA: TGTGCCAGCAGCGACAGGACAGGCCCCACCGGGGAGCTGTTTTTT. Filled out from reference TRBV9 and TRBJ2-2, the complete variable domain reads DSGVTQTPKHLITATGQRVTLRCSPRSGDLSVYWYQQSLDQGLQFLIQYYNGEERAKGNILERFSAQQFPDLHSELNLSSLELGDSALYFCASSDRTGPTGELFFGEGSRLTVL.

The chain employs TRBV6-1 and TRBJ1-1; no clear D. Germline V gene lookup returns CDR1 MNHNS and CDR2 SASEGT. This CDR3 contains 13 residues. V was cut by 1 base and J by 7 bases, with 10 bases left in between. CDR3 residues: CASSEGAEGEAFF. The DNA for the CDR3 is TGTGCCAGCAGTGAAGGTGCGGAGGGTGAAGCTTTCTTT.